The 26 T cell receptor beta chains below come from one sample, sequenced in a study of T cell changes during pregnancy in multiple sclerosis. The method was immunoSEQ multiplex PCR; TCRdb's version includes in-frame clones alone and lacks a portion of them. The profile shows 25,000 to 30,000 clones, just over 90% of them singletons. This specimen was CD8+ T cells from peripheral blood mononuclear cells, taken before pregnancy. The receptor set was obtained from a female donor with multiple sclerosis, enrolled in a pregnancy study.

For this clone: The same CDR3 is also encoded by other DNA sequences in this sample. V and J are TRBV19 and TRBJ1-1; D remains unclear. This CDR3 has 11 residues. Trimming took 7 bases from V and 5 from J, leaving 8 bases between them. Germline V gene lookup returns CDR1 LNHDA and CDR2 SQIVND (reference sequence). CDR3 residues: CASIAGTEAFF. The CDR3 nucleotides read TGTGCCAGTATAGCGGGTACTGAAGCTTTCTTT.

The chain recombines TRBV11-3 with TRBJ1-1; D is unresolved. The CDR3 has 13 residues. Trimming took 1 base from V and 9 from J, leaving 12 bases between them. Germline values: CDR1 SGHNT, CDR2 YENEEA. The chain's CDR3 is CASSLGLTEKAFF. The CDR3 DNA reads TGTGCCAGCAGCTTAGGGCTGACGGAGAAAGCTTTCTTT.

J is TRBJ1-1 and V is TRBV4-3, with TRBD1 matching over 9 bases. V lost 3 bases to trimming and J lost 5 bases; unmatched junction nucleotides: 4. The CDR3 runs to 14 residues. From germline, CDR1 is LGHNA and CDR2 YSLEER. The chain's CDR3 is CASSQGTGLTEAFF. The CDR3 DNA follows: TGCGCCAGCAGCCAGGGGACAGGGCTTACTGAAGCTTTCTTT.

The chain has TRBV4-3 and TRBJ2-6; TRBD1 is a possible D gene (6 bases). Between the trimmed V and J ends, which lost 4 bases and 0 bases, there was a span of 19 bases. The CDR3 runs 19 residues. CDR1 and CDR2 from the germline V gene are LGHNA and YSLEER. The CDR3 sequence: CASSPESVDSSSGANVLTF. The CDR3 DNA follows: TGCGCCAGCAGCCCGGAGAGCGTGGACAGCTCCTCTGGGGCCAACGTCCTGACTTTC.

The chain couples TRBV2 to TRBJ2-2, with TRBD2 matching over 9 bases. With V trimmed by 7 bases and J by 7 bases, 10 bases remained unmatched. The CDR3 runs 15 residues. The germline V gene encodes CDR1 SNHLY and CDR2 FYNNEI. CDR3 nucleotide sequence: TGTGCCAGCATGATCAGCGGGAGGTTCGACGGGGAGCTGTTTTTT. Translation gives CASMISGRFDGELFF.

This chain links TRBV7-9 with TRBJ1-2; D unresolved. The germline V gene encodes CDR1 SEHNR and CDR2 FQNEAQ (reference sequence). V lost 5 bases and J lost 2, with 6 bases in between. The length of the CDR3 is 12 residues. CDR3 in amino acids: CASSPLNYGYTF. The CDR3 DNA reads as TGTGCCAGCAGCCCCTTGAACTATGGCTACACCTTC.

The V call is TRBV6-5, the J call TRBJ1-2, with D maybe TRBD1 (6 bases). This CDR3 has 13 amino acids. From germline, CDR1 is MNHEY and CDR2 SVGAGI. The ends were cut back, 7 bases at V and 7 bases at J, with 16 bases in the middle. CDR3 sequence reads: CASTPGGAAGYTF. CDR3 bases: TGTGCCAGCACCCCGGGGGGGGCTGCTGGCTACACCTTC.

This rearrangement joins TRBV23-1 to TRBJ2-1; 7 bases agree with TRBD1. TRBV23-1 is an open reading frame, and its role is uncertain. The CDR3 extends over 12 amino acids. The ends lost 9 bases at V and 8 bases at J; junction bases unmatched: 7. The CDR3 here is CARRQGSHEQFF. As DNA, the CDR3 is TGCGCCAGGCGACAGGGATCCCATGAGCAGTTCTTC.

The chain combines TRBV6-5 with TRBJ1-2; 7 nucleotides match TRBD1. The germline CDR1 and CDR2 sequences are MNHEY and SVGAGI. With V trimmed by 2 bases and J by 4 bases, 1 base remained unmatched. CDR3 length: 13 amino acids. DNA for the CDR3: TGTGCCAGCAGTTACGGGACAGTCTATGGCTACACCTTC. This encodes CASSYGTVYGYTF.

This clone was picked up one time. The rearrangement joins TRBV23-1 to TRBJ1-1; weak D call: TRBD1 (5 bases). TRBV23-1 is treated as an ORF (open reading frame) with a function not yet certain. The CDR3 has 14 residues. Trimming pared 2 bases from V and 3 bases from J, leaving 10 bases between. The CDR3 nucleotides read TGCGCCAGCAGTCAACAAGGGGAATACACTGAAGCTTTCTTT. Translating it yields CASSQQGEYTEAFF.

CDR3 coding DNA: TGCGCCAGCAGCCAAGGAAGGGGGCTCGGTGAAAAACTGTTTTTT. This codes for CASSQGRGLGEKLFF. V usage is TRBV4-3 and J usage is TRBJ1-4; 7 nucleotides line up with TRBD1. Looked up from germline, CDR1 is LGHNA and CDR2 is YSLEER. V lost 1 base and J lost 7; bases outside the gene matches: 6. CDR3 length: 15 amino acids.

CDR3 loop: CASSLSGTDTQYF. In DNA, the CDR3 is TGCGCCAGCAGCTTGTCAGGCACAGATACGCAGTATTTT. The chain joins TRBV5-1 to TRBJ2-3; D gene ambiguous. CDR1 SGHRS and CDR2 YFSETQ come from the germline V gene. The CDR3 runs to 13 residues. V was clipped by 1 base and J by 1 base, with 4 bases between them.

This clone has a single count. This chain joins TRBV19 and TRBJ1-6, with TRBD1 identical over 9 bases. The CDR3 length is 16 residues. V was pared by 2 bases and J by 4 bases, with 3 bases of the junction left unmatched. CDR1 is LNHDA, CDR2 SQIVND, per germline (reference sequence). This CDR3 is CASSISGTGYNSPLHF. The CDR3 nucleotides are TGTGCCAGTAGTATATCCGGGACAGGGTATAATTCACCCCTCCACTTT.

This sequence joins TRBV15 and TRBJ2-7; a possible D gene is TRBD1 (6 bases). Trimming stripped 0 bases from V and 4 bases from J, with 10 bases between. CDR1 and CDR2 (germline): LNHNV, YYDKDF (reference sequence). The length of the CDR3 is 14 residues. The CDR3 region is CATSRETGFYEQYF. As DNA, the CDR3 is TGTGCCACCAGCAGAGAAACAGGGTTTTACGAGCAGTACTTC. Complete variable domain (other parts from reference TRBV15 and TRBJ2-7): DAMVIQNPRYQVTQFGKPVTLSCSQTLNHNVMYWYQQKSSQAPKLLFHYYDKDFNNEADTPDNFQSRRPNTSFCFLDIRSPGLGDTAMYLCATSRETGFYEQYFGPGTRLTVT.

The chain couples TRBV6-1 to TRBJ1-1; D is unclear. Germline lookup yields CDR1 MNHNS and CDR2 SASEGT. This CDR3 is built from 15 residues. Trimming removed 2 bases from V and 1 base from J, with 11 bases in between. CDR3: CASSEKRVANTEAFF. DNA for the CDR3: TGTGCCAGCAGTGAAAAGCGGGTAGCGAACACTGAAGCTTTCTTT.

The genes are TRBV4-3 and TRBJ2-1, with TRBD2 as a possible D gene (5 bases). The germline CDR1 and CDR2 sequences are LGHNA and YSLEER. The CDR3 is made up of 16 amino acids. Trimming took off 4 bases at V and 2 bases at J, with 15 bases between the two ends. This CDR3 is CASSRADSEPYNEQFF. The CDR3 DNA reads as TGCGCCAGCAGCCGGGCGGACTCCGAGCCCTACAATGAGCAGTTCTTC.

The rearrangement uses TRBV5-6 and TRBJ2-1; 10 positions agree with TRBD2. The CDR3 has 17 residues. CDR1 is SGHDT, CDR2 YYEEEE, per germline. The junction had 7 bases not matched to a gene; V was cut back by 2 bases and J by 2 bases. In DNA, the CDR3 is TGTGCCAGCAGCTTCGGAGCGGGAGGGGACACCTACAATGAGCAGTTCTTC. Protein: CASSFGAGGDTYNEQFF.

The chain couples TRBV27 to TRBJ1-2; TRBD1 matches at 8 bases. The CDR3 contains 12 residues. The J segment lost 6 bases and the V segment lost 8 bases, leaving 5 bases of the junction unmatched. Germline V gene sequence: CDR1 MNHEY, CDR2 SMNVEV (reference sequence). The CDR3 here is CASEGTGHGYTF. In DNA, the CDR3 is TGTGCCAGCGAGGGGACAGGCCATGGCTACACCTTC.

V is TRBV11-3 and J is TRBJ2-5; maybe TRBD2 (6 bases). The CDR3 has 14 residues. Trimming stripped 4 bases from V and 1 base from J, with 10 bases between. CDR1 and CDR2 (germline): SGHNT, YENEEA. The CDR3 bases are TGTGCCAGCAGCTCCCGGGAGTCCCAAGAGACCCAGTACTTC. Translating gives CASSSRESQETQYF.

This chain joins TRBV6-5 and TRBJ2-6; 8 bases map to TRBD1. The CDR3 has 16 amino acids. With V trimmed by 2 bases and J by 2 bases, 2 bases remained unmatched. The germline V gene encodes CDR1 MNHEY and CDR2 SVGAGI. The CDR3 DNA reads TGTGCCAGCAGTTACGACAGGGGAACTGGGGCCAACGTCCTGACTTTC. Translated: CASSYDRGTGANVLTF.

CDR3 DNA sequence: TGTGCCAGCAGCTCCCGACCCACCAGGGTAGATGAGCAGTTCTTC. Protein: CASSSRPTRVDEQFF. This chain joins TRBV9 and TRBJ2-1; weak D call: TRBD1 (5 bases). With 4 bases removed from V and 8 bases from J, the gap between germline ends came to 19 bases. From germline, CDR1 is SGDLS and CDR2 YYNGEE. The CDR3 consists of 15 residues.

The rearrangement uses TRBV6-9 and TRBJ2-7, with 9 bases that match TRBD1. This CDR3 contains 14 residues. Per the germline V gene, CDR1 is MNHGY and CDR2 is SVAAGI. Trimming took 4 bases from V and 2 from J; bases not matched to a gene: 3. The CDR3 here is CASSSRDRAYEQYF. CDR3 DNA sequence: TGTGCCAGCAGTTCCCGGGACAGGGCCTACGAGCAGTACTTC.

The V gene is TRBV6-5, the J gene TRBJ2-1; no reliable D call. Trimming pared 2 bases from V and 0 bases from J, leaving 11 bases between. The CDR3 is 16 amino acids. Germline V gene data show CDR1 as MNHEY and CDR2 as SVGAGI. The CDR3 here is CASSYPGASSYNEQFF. In DNA, the CDR3 is TGTGCCAGCAGTTACCCCGGTGCGAGCTCCTACAATGAGCAGTTCTTC.

The gene calls are TRBV5-1 and TRBJ1-4; the D gene is possibly TRBD1 (5 bases). Germline-derived CDR1 and CDR2 are SGHRS and YFSETQ. The CDR3 length is 15 residues. Trimming removed 0 bases from V and 2 bases from J, with 8 bases in between. The CDR3 DNA reads as TGCGCCAGCAGCTTGGTGGCAGGGACTAATGAAAAACTGTTTTTT. Translating it yields CASSLVAGTNEKLFF. The entire variable domain, with the rest obtained from reference TRBV5-1 and TRBJ1-4, is as follows: KAGVTQTPRYLIKTRGQQVTLSCSPISGHRSVSWYQQTPGQGLQFLFEYFSETQRNKGNFPGRFSGRQFSNSRSEMNVSTLELGDSALYLCASSLVAGTNEKLFFGSGTQLSVL.

The chain carries TRBV6-6 and TRBJ2-7, with TRBD1 matching 7 bases. V gave up 0 bases and J gave up 2 bases; unmatched junction bases: 7. The CDR3 sequence is 16 residues long. Germline CDR1 and CDR2: MNHNY and SVGAGI (reference sequence). In DNA, the CDR3 is TGTGCCAGCAGTTACTCTACAGGGGCGTTGGCCTACGAGCAGTACTTC. This encodes CASSYSTGALAYEQYF.

The V and J genes are TRBV13 and TRBJ2-1, with 11 bases lining up with TRBD2. Trimming at V came to 6 bases and at J to 4 bases, leaving 8 bases not matched to a gene. The CDR3 runs to 16 residues. Germline CDR1 is PRHDT and CDR2 is FYEKMQ (reference sequence). The chain's CDR3 is CASSKVAGGPYNEQFF. CDR3 nucleotides: TGTGCCAGCAGTAAAGTAGCGGGAGGGCCTTACAATGAGCAGTTCTTC. Full variable domain (missing parts from reference TRBV13 and TRBJ2-1): AAGVIQSPRHLIKEKRETATLKCYPIPRHDTVYWYQQGPGQDPQFLISFYEKMQSDKGSIPDRFSAQQFSDYHSELNMSSLELGDSALYFCASSKVAGGPYNEQFFGPGTRLTVL.